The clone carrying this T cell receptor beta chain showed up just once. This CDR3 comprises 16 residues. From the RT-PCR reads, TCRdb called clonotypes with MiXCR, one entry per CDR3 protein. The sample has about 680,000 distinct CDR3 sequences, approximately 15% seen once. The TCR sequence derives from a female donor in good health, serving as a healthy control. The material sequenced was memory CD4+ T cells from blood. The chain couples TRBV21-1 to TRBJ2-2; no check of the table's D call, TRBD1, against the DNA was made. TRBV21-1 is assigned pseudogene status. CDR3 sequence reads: CASSPPRPGGTGELFF. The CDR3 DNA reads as TGTGCCAGCAGCCCCCCGAGGCCAGGGGGGACCGGGGAGCTGTTTTTT.